Sequencing of this TCR beta chain was carried out in a study of blood T cell repertoires in COVID-19. On the study more broadly: T cells, B-cell-depleted T cells, or PBMCs supplied cDNA or gDNA.

Original handling: Reference gene primers were amplified, and this amplification served to estimate nucleated cell counts. Profiling relied on immunoSEQ multiplex PCR, and the TCRdb table lists in-frame clones only, not all of them. That table furnishes V, J and clone size, whereas the DNA furnished D and trimming. This sample has around 450,000 clones; roughly 88% occur once, and the top ten carry about 0.57%. The participants were between about 18 and 90 years old and came from under 25 US areas. Germline V gives CDR1 ENHRY, CDR2 SYGVKD. The CDR3 runs 15 residues. V was trimmed by 0 bases and J by 2 bases, leaving 8 bases between them.

The receptor was isolated from a man between 18 and 29 years old who had recovered from COVID-19. Sample: PBMCs or T cells enriched from blood (not recorded which). This chain joins TRBV10-3 and TRBJ1-3, with D perhaps TRBD1 (5 bases). DNA for the CDR3: TGTGCCATCAGTGAGTCTGGGGCAGCTGGAAACACCATATATTTT. As protein: CAISESGAAGNTIYF.